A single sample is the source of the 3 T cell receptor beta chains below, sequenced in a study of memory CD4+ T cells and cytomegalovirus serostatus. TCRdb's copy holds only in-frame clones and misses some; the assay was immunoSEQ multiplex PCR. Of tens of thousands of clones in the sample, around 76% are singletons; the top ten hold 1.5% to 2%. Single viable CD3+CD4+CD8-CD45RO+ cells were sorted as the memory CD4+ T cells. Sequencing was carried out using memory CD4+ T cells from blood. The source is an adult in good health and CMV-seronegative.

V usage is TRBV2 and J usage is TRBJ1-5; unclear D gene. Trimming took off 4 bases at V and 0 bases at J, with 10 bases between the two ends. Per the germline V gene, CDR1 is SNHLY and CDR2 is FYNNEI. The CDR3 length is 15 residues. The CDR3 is CASSATEGSNQPQHF. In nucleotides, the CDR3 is TGTGCCAGCAGTGCGACGGAGGGTAGCAATCAGCCCCAGCATTTT.

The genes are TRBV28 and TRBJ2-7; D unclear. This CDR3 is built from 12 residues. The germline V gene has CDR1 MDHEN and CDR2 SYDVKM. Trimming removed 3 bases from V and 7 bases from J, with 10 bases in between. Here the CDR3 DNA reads TGTGCCAGCAGTTTCAGGCGTCTGGAGCAGTACTTC. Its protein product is CASSFRRLEQYF.

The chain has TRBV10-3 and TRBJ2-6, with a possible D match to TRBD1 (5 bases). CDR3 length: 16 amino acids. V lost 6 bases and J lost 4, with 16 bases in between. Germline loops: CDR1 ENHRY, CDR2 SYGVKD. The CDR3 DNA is TGTGCCATCAGGAAATCGACAGACAGCGGGGCCAACGTCCTGACTTTC. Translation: CAIRKSTDSGANVLTF.